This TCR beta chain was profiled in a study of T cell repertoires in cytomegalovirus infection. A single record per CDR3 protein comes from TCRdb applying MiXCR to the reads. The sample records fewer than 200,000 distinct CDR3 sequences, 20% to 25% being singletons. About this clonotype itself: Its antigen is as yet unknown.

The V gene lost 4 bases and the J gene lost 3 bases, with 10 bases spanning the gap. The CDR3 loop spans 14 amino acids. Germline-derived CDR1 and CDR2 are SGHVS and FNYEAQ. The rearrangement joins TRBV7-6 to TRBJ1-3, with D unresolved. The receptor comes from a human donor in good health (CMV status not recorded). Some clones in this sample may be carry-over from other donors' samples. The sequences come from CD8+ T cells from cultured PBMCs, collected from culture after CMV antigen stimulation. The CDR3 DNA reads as TGTGCCAGCAGCTCTCGGGAATATGGAAACACCATATATTTT. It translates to CASSSREYGNTIYF.